The sequence of this T cell receptor (beta chain) was determined in a study of OX40 agonist ivuxolimab in advanced cancers. Overall study context: The study treated patients with ivuxolimab, an agonistic anti-OX40 (CD134) antibody. Study-level points and caveats: The antigen specificity of the peripheral T cells (those that were expanded) was not determined. Several nonresponders also turned out to have low normalized T-cell clonal expansion. At 0.1 to 3.0 mg/kg and by week 6, clonal expansion occurred in CD4+ and CD8+ blood T cells.

Profiling relied on immunoSEQ multiplex PCR, and the TCRdb table lists in-frame clones only, not all of them. The sample gives tens of thousands of clones, over 80% of which show up once; more than 0.5% is in the top ten. This clone was counted a single time. Its specificity is not known. V was pared by 2 bases and J by 0 bases, with 8 bases between. The CDR3 length is 15 residues. Looked up from germline, CDR1 is MGHRA and CDR2 is YSYEKL. The clonotype originates from an adult with an advanced solid tumor such as melanoma, head and neck, liver or kidney cancer. Sequencing was performed on CD4+ or CD8+ T cells sorted from blood, taken in a trial of the OX40 agonist ivuxolimab. This chain joins TRBV4-1 and TRBJ1-5; D gene unclear. CDR3 DNA: TGCGCCAGCAGCCAAACCGGGAATAGCAATCAGCCCCAGCATTTT. This gives the protein CASSQTGNSNQPQHF.